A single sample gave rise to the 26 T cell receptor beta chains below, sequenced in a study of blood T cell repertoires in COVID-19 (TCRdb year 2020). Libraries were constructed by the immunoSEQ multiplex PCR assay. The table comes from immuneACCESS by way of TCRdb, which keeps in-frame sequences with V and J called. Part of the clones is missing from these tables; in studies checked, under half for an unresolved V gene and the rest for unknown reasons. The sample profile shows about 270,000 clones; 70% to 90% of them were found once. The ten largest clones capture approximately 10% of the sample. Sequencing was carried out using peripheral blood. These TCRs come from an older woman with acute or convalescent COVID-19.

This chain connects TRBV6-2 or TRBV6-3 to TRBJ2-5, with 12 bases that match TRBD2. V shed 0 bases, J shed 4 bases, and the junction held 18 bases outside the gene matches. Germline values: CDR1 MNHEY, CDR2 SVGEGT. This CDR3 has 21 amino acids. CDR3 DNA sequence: TGTGCCAGCAGTTACTCCTCTCCTTCACTAGCGGGGGGCCTACTCGCAGAGACCCAGTACTTC. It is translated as CASSYSSPSLAGGLLAETQYF.

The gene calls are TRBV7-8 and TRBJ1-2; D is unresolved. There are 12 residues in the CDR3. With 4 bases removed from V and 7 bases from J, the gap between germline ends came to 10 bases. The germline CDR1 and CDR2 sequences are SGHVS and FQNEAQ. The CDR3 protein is CASSSQSSGYTF. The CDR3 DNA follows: TGTGCCAGCAGCTCTCAATCGAGTGGCTACACCTTC.

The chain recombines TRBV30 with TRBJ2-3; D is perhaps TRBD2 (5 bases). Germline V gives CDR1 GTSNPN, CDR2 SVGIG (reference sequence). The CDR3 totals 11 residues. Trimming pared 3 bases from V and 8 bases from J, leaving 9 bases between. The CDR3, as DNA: TGTGCCTGGAGAAGAGAGGGTACGCAGTATTTT. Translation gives CAWRREGTQYF.

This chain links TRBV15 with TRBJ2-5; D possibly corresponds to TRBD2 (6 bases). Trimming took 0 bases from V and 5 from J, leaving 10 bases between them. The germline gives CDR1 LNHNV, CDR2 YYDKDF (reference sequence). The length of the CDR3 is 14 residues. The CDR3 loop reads CATSREGTQETQYF. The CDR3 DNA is TGTGCCACCAGCAGAGAGGGGACTCAGGAGACCCAGTACTTC.

The CDR3 region is CASSLFPPNQPQHF. The CDR3 bases are TGTGCCAGCAGTTTATTCCCCCCCAATCAGCCCCAGCATTTT. The rearrangement links TRBV6-6 to TRBJ1-5; D unclear. This CDR3 region has 14 residues. The V gene's germline CDR1 is MNHNY and CDR2 SVGAGI (reference sequence). V was trimmed by 4 bases and J by 3 bases, leaving 10 bases between them.

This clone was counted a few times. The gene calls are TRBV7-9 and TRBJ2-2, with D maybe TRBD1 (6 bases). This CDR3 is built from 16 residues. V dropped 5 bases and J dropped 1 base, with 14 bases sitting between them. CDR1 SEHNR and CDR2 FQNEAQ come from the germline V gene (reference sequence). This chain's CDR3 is CASSRDRNRNTGELFF. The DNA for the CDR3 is TGTGCCAGCAGCCGCGACAGGAATCGGAACACCGGGGAGCTGTTTTTT.

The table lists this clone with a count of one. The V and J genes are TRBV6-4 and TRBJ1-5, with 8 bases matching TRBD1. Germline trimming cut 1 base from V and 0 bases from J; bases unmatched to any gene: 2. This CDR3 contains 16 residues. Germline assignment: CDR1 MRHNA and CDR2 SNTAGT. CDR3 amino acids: CASSDCDRGSNQPQHF. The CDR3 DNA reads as TGTGCCAGCAGTGACTGCGACAGGGGTAGCAATCAGCCCCAGCATTTT.

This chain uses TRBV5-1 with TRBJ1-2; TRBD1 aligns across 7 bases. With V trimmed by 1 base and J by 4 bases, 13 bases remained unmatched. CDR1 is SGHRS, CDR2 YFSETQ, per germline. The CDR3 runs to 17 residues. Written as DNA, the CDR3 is TGCGCCAGCAGCTTGTTGGTCGGCCGACAGGGTAGCTATGGCTACACCTTC. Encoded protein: CASSLLVGRQGSYGYTF.

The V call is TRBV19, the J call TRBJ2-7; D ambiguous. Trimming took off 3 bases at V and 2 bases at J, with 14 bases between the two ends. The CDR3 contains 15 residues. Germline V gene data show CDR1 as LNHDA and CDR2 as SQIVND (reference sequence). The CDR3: CASSMAPGGPYEQYF. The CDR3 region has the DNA TGTGCCAGTAGTATGGCCCCCGGCGGTCCCTACGAGCAGTACTTC.

The CDR3 sequence: CASSPSGQGGGKLFF. The CDR3 region has the DNA TGTGCCAGCAGCCCCTCGGGACAGGGGGGGGGAAAACTGTTTTTT. The rearrangement uses TRBV6-6 and TRBJ1-4, with 11 positions matching TRBD1. The V gene end was trimmed by 6 bases and the J gene end by 10 bases; junction bases not matched to a gene: 10. This CDR3 is built from 15 residues. Germline-derived CDR1 and CDR2 are MNHNY and SVGAGI (reference sequence).

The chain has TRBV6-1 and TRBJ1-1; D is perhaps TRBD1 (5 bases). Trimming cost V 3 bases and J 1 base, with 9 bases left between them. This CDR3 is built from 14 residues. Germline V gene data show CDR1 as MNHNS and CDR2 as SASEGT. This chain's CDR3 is CASSDGGRNTEAFF. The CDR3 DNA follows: TGTGCCAGCAGTGATGGGGGGAGGAACACTGAAGCTTTCTTT.

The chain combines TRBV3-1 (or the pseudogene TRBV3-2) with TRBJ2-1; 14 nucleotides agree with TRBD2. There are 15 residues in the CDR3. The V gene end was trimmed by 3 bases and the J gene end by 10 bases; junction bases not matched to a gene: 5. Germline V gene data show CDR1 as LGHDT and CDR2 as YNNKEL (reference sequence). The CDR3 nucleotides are TGTGCCAGCAGCCAGCCGGGACTAGCGGGGGTCGAGCAGTTCTTC. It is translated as CASSQPGLAGVEQFF.

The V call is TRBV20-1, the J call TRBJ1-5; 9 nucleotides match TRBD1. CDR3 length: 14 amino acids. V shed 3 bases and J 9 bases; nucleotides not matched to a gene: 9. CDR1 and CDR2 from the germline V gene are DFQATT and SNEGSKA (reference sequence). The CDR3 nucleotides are TGCAGTGCTAGTCCTAGACAGGGGGAACGGCCCCAGCATTTT. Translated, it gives CSASPRQGERPQHF.

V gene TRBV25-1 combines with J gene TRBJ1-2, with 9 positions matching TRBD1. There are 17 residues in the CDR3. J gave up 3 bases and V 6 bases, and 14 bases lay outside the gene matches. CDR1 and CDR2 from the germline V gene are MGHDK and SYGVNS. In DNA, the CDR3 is TGTGCCAGCAGAGCCAACAGGGGGCAAAGGCGGTACTATGGCTACACCTTC. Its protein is CASRANRGQRRYYGYTF.

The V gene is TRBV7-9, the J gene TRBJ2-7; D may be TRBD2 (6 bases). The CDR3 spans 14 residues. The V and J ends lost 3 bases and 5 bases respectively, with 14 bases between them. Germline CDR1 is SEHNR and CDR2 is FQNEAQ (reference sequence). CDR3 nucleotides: TGTGCCAGCAGCTTTTCCTCTGCGGGGAACGAGCAGTACTTC. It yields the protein CASSFSSAGNEQYF. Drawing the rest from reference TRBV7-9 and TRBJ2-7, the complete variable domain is DTGVSQNPRHKITKRGQNVTFRCDPISEHNRLYWYRQTLGQGPEFLTYFQNEAQLEKSRLLSDRFSAERPKGSFSTLEIQRTEQGDSAMYLCASSFSSAGNEQYFGPGTRLTVT.

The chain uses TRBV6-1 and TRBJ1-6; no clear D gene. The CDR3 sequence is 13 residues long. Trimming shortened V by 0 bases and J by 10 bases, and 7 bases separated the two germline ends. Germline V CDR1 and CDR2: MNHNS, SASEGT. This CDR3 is CASSEAFGSPLHF. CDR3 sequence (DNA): TGTGCCAGCAGTGAAGCGTTCGGGTCACCCCTCCACTTT.

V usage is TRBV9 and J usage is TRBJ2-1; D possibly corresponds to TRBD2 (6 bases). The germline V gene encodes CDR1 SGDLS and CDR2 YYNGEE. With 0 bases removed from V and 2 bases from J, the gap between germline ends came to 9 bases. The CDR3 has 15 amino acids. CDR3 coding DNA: TGTGCCAGCAGCGTAGGGGGGGATGCCTACAATGAGCAGTTCTTC. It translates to CASSVGGDAYNEQFF.

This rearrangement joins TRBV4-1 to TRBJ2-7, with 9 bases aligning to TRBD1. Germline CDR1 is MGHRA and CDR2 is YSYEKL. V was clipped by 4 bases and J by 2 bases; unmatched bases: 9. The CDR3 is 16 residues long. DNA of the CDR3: TGCGCCAGCAGCCTTTATACCGGACAGGGGCCCTACGAGCAGTACTTC. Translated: CASSLYTGQGPYEQYF.

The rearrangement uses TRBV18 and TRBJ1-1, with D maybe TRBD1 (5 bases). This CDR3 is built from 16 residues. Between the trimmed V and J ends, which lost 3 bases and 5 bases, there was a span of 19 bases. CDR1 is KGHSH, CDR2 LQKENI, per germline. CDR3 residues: CASSPGLGRVVTEAFF. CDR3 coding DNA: TGTGCCAGCTCACCTGGTTTAGGCAGGGTAGTGACTGAAGCTTTCTTT.

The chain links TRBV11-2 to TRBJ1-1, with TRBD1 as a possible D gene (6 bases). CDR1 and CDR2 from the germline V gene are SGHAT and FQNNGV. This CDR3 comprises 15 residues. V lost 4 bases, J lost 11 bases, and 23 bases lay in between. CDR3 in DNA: TGTGCCAGCAGCTACTCCTTCGGGACAACGAAGAGTGCTTTCTTT. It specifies CASSYSFGTTKSAFF.

The CDR3 DNA reads as TGTGCCAGCAGCTTAGTATTTCGGGACACTGAAGCTTTCTTT. Protein sequence: CASSLVFRDTEAFF. The J gene is TRBJ1-1, the V gene TRBV7-8; no clear D gene. Germline CDR1 and CDR2: SGHVS and FQNEAQ. V was clipped by 1 base and J by 3 bases, with 9 bases between them. This CDR3 is 14 amino acids long.

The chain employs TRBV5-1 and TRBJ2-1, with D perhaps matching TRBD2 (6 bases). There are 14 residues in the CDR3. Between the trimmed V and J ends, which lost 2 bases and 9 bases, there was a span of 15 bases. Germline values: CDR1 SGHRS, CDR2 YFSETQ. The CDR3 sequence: CASSFGDSEFEQFF. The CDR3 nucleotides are TGCGCCAGCAGCTTCGGGGACTCGGAATTTGAGCAGTTCTTC.

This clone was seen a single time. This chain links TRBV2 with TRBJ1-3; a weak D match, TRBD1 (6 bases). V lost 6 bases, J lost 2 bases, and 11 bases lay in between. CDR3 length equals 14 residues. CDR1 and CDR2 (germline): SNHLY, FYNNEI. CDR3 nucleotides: TGTGCCAGCAGGGGTGGGACAACTGGAAACACCATATATTTT. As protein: CASRGGTTGNTIYF.

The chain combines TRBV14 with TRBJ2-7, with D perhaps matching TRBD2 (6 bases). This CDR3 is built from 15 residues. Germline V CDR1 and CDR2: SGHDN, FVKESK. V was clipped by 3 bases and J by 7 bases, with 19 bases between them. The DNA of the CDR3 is TGTGCCAGCAGCCAGGCGGGGAAAAGGGCGGGAGAGCAGTACTTC. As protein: CASSQAGKRAGEQYF.

Here the CDR3 reads CASSQQTGGIQYF. CDR3 DNA sequence: TGTGCCAGCAGTCAACAGACAGGGGGCATTCAGTACTTC. The chain is built from TRBV2 and TRBJ2-4, with 9 bases fitting TRBD1. The CDR3 has 13 amino acids. The germline V gene has CDR1 SNHLY and CDR2 FYNNEI. The V segment lost 5 bases and the J segment 9 bases; nucleotides outside the gene matches: 5.

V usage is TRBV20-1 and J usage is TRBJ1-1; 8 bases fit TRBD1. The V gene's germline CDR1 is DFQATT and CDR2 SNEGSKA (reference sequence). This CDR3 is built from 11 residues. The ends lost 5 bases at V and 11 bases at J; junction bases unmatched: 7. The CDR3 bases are TGCAGTGCTGTACCGGGACAGGTCGCTTTCTTT. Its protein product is CSAVPGQVAFF.